This T cell receptor beta chain appears in the sequencing data of a study of vaccination and CD4 T cells after COVID-19 (dated by TCRdb to between 2021 and 2024). Looking at the study overall: Convalescent patients had a positive SARS-CoV-2 result on nasal swab PCR, and of these patients, under ten had mild disease and one had severe disease. Participants got two doses of the Pfizer-BioNTech BNT162b2 vaccine (n=8) or two doses of the Moderna mRNA-1273 vaccine (n=2). Six males and four females were included in the convalescent cohort, with two Hispanic individuals, seven Caucasians, two Asians and one multiracial person represented. The spike-specific CD4+ TCR repertoire was compared before and after mRNA vaccination in approximately ten COVID-19 convalescent patients and 4 infection-naive healthy vaccine recipients. The cultures were stimulated with overlapping spike peptide pools from SARS-CoV-2 and from the common cold coronaviruses HCoV-NL63, HCoV-OC43 and HCoV-229E. Post-COVID blood samples from convalescent patients were collected a median of about 100 days after diagnosis, with a range of roughly 35 to 161 days. Control cultures received a CEFX viral epitope pool as the positive control, an HIV-1 Nef peptide pool as the negative control, or no peptide. Post-vaccine blood samples were obtained a median of roughly 75 days after the second vaccine dose, with a range of 14 to 241 days.

Libraries were built with PCR. DNA from cultured CD4+ T cells underwent TCR sequencing with the Oncomine TCR Beta short-read assay at the Johns Hopkins FTIC core. Genomic DNA was extracted from the cultured CD4+ T cells with the QIAamp micro DNA kit. Oncomine TCR Beta libraries made from cultured CD4+ T cells were pooled using unique dual indexes and sequenced on an Illumina iSeq 100. The study's processing was this. Non-productive sequences were filtered out, and CDR3s that did not start with C, did not end with F or W, or were shorter than 7 amino acids were discarded. The MANAFEST web application identified antigen-specific clonotypes by comparing peptide-stimulated wells against reference wells and other culture wells. To be called positive, a clone needed an FDR below 0.05, an odds ratio above 5, and a productive frequency above 0.1% in at least two of three replicate wells. Cross-reactive clonotypes were defined as significantly expanded in both SARS-CoV-2 spike wells and at least one common cold coronavirus spike condition. Similarity between CDR3 sequences was evaluated in R version 3.6.1 using Levenshtein distances (stringdist) and unrooted phylogenetic trees (ape). The raw public data were reprocessed by TCRdb itself: fastp quality trimming at Q25, MiXCR clonotype calling, in-frame beta chains only. For every CDR3 protein sequence, its rows merge into one entry that carries the most common genes and DNA. The V and J calls were determined by TCRdb, not by the authors. In all, the sample holds 9,500 to 10,000 distinct CDR3 sequences, and around half of those were seen once. The ten largest clones capture 39% of the sample.

Here is what the overall study found, with its caveats: In convalescent patients, a median around 90% of post-vaccine SARS-CoV-2-reactive clones were detected only after vaccination, suggesting vaccine-specific priming. The number of convalescent patients in the study was relatively small, and the study did not examine early timepoints following natural infection. Although the median number of SARS-CoV-2-reactive clonotypes went up from fewer than 25 after infection to approximately 40 after vaccination, the increase was not significant. Of the vaccine-specific clones found in convalescent patients, nearly all (304 of 307) were mono-reactive for SARS-CoV-2 spike instead of being cross-reactive with common cold coronaviruses.

The treatment or condition label of this sample denotes: roughly ten-day PBMC culture with coronavirus spike peptide pools or control peptides (ViraFEST assay). To expand antigen-specific T cells with peptide pools and then pick out the expanded clonotypes through TCR sequencing, the study relied on the ViraFEST assay. The positive SARS-CoV-2 PCR tests of the convalescent patients were dated from March to December 2020, before the Alpha, Beta and Delta variants emerged in the United States. About 2 million PBMCs per well were cultured in IMDM with approximately 5.2% human AB serum and 8.5 to 10 IU/ml IL-2, plus 10 ug/ml peptide pools. On days 3 and 7, half of the culture medium was replaced with fresh IL-2-containing medium. CD4+ T cells were isolated after roughly 10 days of culture through negative selection using the EasySep CD4+ T cell isolation kit. PBMCs were separated from whole blood using Ficoll-Paque Plus gradient centrifugation and then either used fresh or cryopreserved at -140C. Culture conditions were generally each tested in triplicate wells.

Trimming removed 2 bases from V and 4 bases from J, leaving 8 bases between the germline ends. The CDR3 measures 13 amino acids from cysteine to phenylalanine. Of the read, only the CDR3 DNA is kept; its 39 bases are in frame from base 1. CDR1 and CDR2, looked up from the germline V gene, are SNHLY and FYNNEI. On this clonotype: No cognate antigen has been identified for it. The sample holds no much larger clone one base away, and base qualities are not on file.

Here the chain combines TRBV2 and TRBJ1-1; the D gene remains uncertain. The sample comprised CD4+ T cells from blood, cultured in vitro. The sequence came from a human donor who had recovered from COVID-19. The CDR3 region has the sequence CASSELEGTEAFF. The DNA sequence is as follows: TGTGCCAGCAGTGAATTGGAGGGCACTGAAGCTTTCTTT.